This T cell receptor (beta chain) was found in a study of chemoradiotherapy in HPV16-positive cancers. Libraries were prepared by immunoSEQ multiplex PCR; TCRdb keeps only in-frame clonotypes and omits some of them. In the table there are 53,000 or so clones, more than 75% of which are singletons. Repertoires were sampled repeatedly during chemoradiotherapy. Germline V gene sequence: CDR1 MNHNY, CDR2 SVGAGI (reference sequence). The CDR3 extends over 15 amino acids. The ends were cut back, 0 bases at V and 2 bases at J, with 10 bases in the middle. Sequenced here: blood, sampled from a patient who underwent chemoradiotherapy. The clonotype originates from a human donor with HPV-associated anogenital cancer. The chain recombines TRBV6-6 with TRBJ1-2; D unclear. The CDR3 is CASSYSGVPNYGYTF. The CDR3 DNA reads TGTGCCAGCAGTTACTCGGGCGTTCCGAACTATGGCTACACCTTC.